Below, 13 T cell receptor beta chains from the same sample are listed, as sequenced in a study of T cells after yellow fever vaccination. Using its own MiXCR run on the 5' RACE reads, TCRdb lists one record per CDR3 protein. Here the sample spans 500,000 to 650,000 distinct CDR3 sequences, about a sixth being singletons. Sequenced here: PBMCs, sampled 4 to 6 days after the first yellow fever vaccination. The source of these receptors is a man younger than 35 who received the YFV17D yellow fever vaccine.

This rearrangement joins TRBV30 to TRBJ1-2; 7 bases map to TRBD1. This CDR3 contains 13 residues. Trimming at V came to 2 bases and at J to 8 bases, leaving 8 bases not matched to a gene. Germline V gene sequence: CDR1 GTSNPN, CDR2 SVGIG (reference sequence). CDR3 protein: CAWSSRQGGGYTF. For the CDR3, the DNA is TGTGCCTGGAGTAGCCGACAGGGAGGAGGCTACACCTTC. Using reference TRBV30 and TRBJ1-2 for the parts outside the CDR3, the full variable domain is SQTIHQWPATLVQPVGSPLSLECTVEGTSNPNLYWYRQAAGRGLQLLFYSVGIGQISSEVPQNLSASRPQDRQFILSSKKLLLSDSGFYLCAWSSRQGGGYTFGSGTRLTVV.

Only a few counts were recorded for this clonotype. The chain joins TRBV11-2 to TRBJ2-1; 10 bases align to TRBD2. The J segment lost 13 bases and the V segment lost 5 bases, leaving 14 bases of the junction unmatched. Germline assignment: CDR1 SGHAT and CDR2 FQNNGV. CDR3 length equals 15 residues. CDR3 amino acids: CASSPGGLAGDGQFF. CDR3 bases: TGTGCCAGCAGCCCGGGGGGTCTAGCGGGGGACGGTCAGTTCTTC.

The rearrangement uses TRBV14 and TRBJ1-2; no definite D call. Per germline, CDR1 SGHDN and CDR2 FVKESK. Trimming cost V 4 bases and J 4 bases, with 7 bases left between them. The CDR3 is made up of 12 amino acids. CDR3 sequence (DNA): TGTGCCAGCAGCCCCGCAGCCTATGGCTACACCTTC. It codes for CASSPAAYGYTF.

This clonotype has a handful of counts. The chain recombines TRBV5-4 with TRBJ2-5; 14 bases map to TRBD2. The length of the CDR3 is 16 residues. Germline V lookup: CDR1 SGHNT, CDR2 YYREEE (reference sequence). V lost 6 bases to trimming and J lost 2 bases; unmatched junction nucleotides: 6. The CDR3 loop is CASIQRLAGGQETQYF. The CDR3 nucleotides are TGTGCCAGCATCCAAAGACTAGCGGGGGGGCAAGAGACCCAGTACTTC.

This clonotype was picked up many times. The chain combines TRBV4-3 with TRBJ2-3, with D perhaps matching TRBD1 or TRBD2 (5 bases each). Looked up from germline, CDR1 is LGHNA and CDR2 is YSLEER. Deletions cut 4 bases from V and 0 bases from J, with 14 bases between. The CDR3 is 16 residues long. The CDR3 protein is CASSRGRNPSTDTQYF. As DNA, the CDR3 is TGCGCCAGCAGCCGGGGACGGAACCCCAGCACAGATACGCAGTATTTT.

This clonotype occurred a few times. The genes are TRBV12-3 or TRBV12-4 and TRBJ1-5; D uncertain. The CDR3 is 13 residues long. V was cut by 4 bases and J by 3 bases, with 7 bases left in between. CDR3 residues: CASSSGNNQPQHF. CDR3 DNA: TGTGCCAGCAGTTCGGGAAACAATCAGCCCCAGCATTTT.

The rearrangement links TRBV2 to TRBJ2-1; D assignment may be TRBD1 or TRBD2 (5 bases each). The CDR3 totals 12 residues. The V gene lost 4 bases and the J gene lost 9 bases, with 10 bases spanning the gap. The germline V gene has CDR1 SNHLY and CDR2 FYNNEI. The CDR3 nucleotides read TGTGCCAGCAGTGTGGGGGTCCCTGAGCAGTTCTTC. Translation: CASSVGVPEQFF.

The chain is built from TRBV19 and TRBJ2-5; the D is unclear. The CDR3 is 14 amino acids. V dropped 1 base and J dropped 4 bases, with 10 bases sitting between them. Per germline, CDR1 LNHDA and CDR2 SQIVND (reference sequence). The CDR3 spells CASSIVQNRETQYF. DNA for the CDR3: TGTGCCAGTAGTATAGTGCAGAACCGAGAGACCCAGTACTTC.

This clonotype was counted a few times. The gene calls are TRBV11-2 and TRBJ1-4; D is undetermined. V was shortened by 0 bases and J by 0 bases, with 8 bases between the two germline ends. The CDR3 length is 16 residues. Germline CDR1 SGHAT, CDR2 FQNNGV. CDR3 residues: CASSLDLYATNEKLFF. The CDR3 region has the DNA TGTGCCAGCAGCTTAGATCTCTATGCAACTAATGAAAAACTGTTTTTT.

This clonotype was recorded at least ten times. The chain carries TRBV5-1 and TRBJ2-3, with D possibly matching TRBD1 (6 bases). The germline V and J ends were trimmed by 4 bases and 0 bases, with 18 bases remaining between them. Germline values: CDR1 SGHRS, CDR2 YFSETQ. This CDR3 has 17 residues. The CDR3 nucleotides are TGCGCCAGCAGCGTACCGCGGACAGAACTCAGCACAGATACGCAGTATTTT. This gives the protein CASSVPRTELSTDTQYF.

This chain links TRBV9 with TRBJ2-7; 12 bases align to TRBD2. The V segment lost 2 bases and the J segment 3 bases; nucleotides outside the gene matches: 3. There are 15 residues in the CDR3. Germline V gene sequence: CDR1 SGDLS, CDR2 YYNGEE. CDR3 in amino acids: CASSVGLAGIYEQYF. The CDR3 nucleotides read TGTGCCAGCAGCGTTGGACTAGCGGGGATCTACGAGCAGTACTTC.

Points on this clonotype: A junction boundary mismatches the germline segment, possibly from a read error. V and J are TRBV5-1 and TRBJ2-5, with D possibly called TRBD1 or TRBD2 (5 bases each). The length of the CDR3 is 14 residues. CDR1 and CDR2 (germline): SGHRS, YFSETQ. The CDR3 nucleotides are TGCGCCAGCAGCTTGGAGTCGGGGCAAGATACCCAGTACTTC. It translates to CASSLESGQDTQYF.

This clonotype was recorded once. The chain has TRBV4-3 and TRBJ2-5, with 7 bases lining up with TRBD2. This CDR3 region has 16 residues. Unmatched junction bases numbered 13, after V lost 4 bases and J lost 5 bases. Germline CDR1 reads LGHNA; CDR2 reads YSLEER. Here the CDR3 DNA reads TGCGCCAGCAGCCGGGAGGGTAAACTGGGGTACGAGACCCAGTACTTC. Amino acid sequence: CASSREGKLGYETQYF.